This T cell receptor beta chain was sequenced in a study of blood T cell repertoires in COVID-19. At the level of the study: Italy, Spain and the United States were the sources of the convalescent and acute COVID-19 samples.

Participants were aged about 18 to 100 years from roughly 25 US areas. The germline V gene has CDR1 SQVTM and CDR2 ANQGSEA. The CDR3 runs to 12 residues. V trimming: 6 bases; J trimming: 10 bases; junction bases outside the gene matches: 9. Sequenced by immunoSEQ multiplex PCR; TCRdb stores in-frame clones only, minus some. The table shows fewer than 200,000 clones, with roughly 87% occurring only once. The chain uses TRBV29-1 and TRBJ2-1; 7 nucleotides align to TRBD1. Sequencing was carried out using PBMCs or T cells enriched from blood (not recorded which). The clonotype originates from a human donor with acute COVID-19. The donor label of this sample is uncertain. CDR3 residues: CSVRRGTEEQFF. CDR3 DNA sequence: TGCAGCGTACGTAGAGGGACAGAGGAGCAGTTCTTC.